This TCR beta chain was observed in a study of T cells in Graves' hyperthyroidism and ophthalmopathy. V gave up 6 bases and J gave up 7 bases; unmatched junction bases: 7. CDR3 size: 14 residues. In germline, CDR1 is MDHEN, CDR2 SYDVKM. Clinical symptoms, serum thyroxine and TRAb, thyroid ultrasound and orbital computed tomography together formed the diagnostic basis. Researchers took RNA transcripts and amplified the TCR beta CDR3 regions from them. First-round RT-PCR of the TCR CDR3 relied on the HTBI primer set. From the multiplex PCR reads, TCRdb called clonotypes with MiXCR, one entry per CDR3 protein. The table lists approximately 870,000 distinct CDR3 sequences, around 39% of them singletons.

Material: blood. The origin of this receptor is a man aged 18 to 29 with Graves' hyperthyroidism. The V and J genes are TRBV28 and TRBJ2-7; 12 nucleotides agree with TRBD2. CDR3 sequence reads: CASSGLAGSEEQYF. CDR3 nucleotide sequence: TGTGCCAGCAGCGGACTAGCGGGATCCGAAGAGCAGTACTTC.